What follows are 15 T cell receptor beta chains derived from one specimen sequenced in a study of blood T cell repertoires in COVID-19 (dated by TCRdb to about 2020). The library relied on the immunoSEQ multiplex PCR assay. The clones in this table, taken by TCRdb from immuneACCESS, are in-frame only. Not every clone is retained; where verified, under half of the shortfall comes from an unresolved V gene, and the cause of the rest is unknown. The sample includes approximately 250,000 clones, with 83% observed a single time. 5.5% of the sample is held by the ten biggest clonotypes. Material for sequencing was peripheral blood. Receptors originate from a human donor in a cohort sampled during active COVID-19.

The gene calls are TRBV25-1 and TRBJ1-4; the match to TRBD1 covers 9 bases. This CDR3 has 15 amino acids. CDR1 and CDR2 (germline): MGHDK, SYGVNS. The V gene end was trimmed by 7 bases and the J gene end by 5 bases; junction bases not matched to a gene: 8. The CDR3: CASISAGTGNEKLFF. CDR3 nucleotides: TGTGCCAGCATTTCAGCCGGGACAGGGAATGAAAAACTGTTTTTT.

The J gene is TRBJ2-6, the V gene TRBV19; D is possibly TRBD2 (6 bases). The germline V gene has CDR1 LNHDA and CDR2 SQIVND (reference sequence). The CDR3 loop spans 15 amino acids. V lost 7 bases to trimming and J lost 6 bases, with 16 bases between them. CDR3 sequence reads: CASTSGLLVANVLTF. As DNA, the CDR3 is TGTGCCAGTACCTCGGGACTTCTCGTGGCCAACGTCCTGACTTTC.

The chain uses TRBV6-6 and TRBJ2-2; maybe TRBD1 (6 bases). Germline CDR1 and CDR2: MNHNY and SVGAGI (reference sequence). The V end lost 5 bases, the J end lost 6 bases, and 13 bases lay between the germline ends. CDR3 length equals 14 residues. The CDR3 DNA reads as TGTGCCAGCAGTCTGATACAGGGAGCCGGGGAGCTGTTTTTT. It codes for CASSLIQGAGELFF.

The DNA for the CDR3 is TGCAGCGTTGAGCCAGGGAACACTGAAGCTTTCTTT. Translating it yields CSVEPGNTEAFF. The chain uses TRBV29-1 and TRBJ1-1; the D is unclear. There are 12 residues in the CDR3. V dropped 3 bases and J dropped 1 base, with 6 bases sitting between them. Germline V gene lookup returns CDR1 SQVTM and CDR2 ANQGSEA. The full variable domain, its missing parts supplied by reference TRBV29-1 and TRBJ1-1, is SAVISQKPSRDICQRGTSLTIQCQVDSQVTMMFWYRQQPGQSLTLIATANQGSEATYESGFVIDKFPISRPNLTFSTLTVSNMSPEDSSIYLCSVEPGNTEAFFGQGTRLTVV.

This clone is a singleton in its sample. CDR3 protein: CASRPTGGSGSNEQFF. For the CDR3, the DNA is TGTGCCAGTAGACCGACGGGTGGTAGCGGGAGTAATGAGCAGTTCTTC. The chain uses TRBV19 and TRBJ2-1; 9 nucleotides line up with TRBD2. The V gene end was trimmed by 6 bases and the J gene end by 7 bases; junction bases not matched to a gene: 13. Germline V gene lookup returns CDR1 LNHDA and CDR2 SQIVND (reference sequence). The CDR3 consists of 16 residues. Full variable domain (rest looked up from reference TRBV19 and TRBJ2-1): DGGITQSPKYLFRKEGQNVTLSCEQNLNHDAMYWYRQDPGQGLRLIYYSQIVNDFQKGDIAEGYSVSREKKESFPLTVTSAQKNPTAFYLCASRPTGGSGSNEQFFGPGTRLTVL.

This clone was observed once. The V call is TRBV5-1, the J call TRBJ2-1, with a tentative D call TRBD2 (6 bases). V was clipped by 6 bases and J by 3 bases, with 10 bases between them. This CDR3 has 13 amino acids. Per germline, CDR1 SGHRS and CDR2 YFSETQ. The CDR3 nucleotides are TGCGCCAGCATGGAGGGCCTCTACAATGAGCAGTTCTTC. Its translation is CASMEGLYNEQFF. The full variable domain, completed using reference TRBV5-1 and TRBJ2-1, is KAGVTQTPRYLIKTRGQQVTLSCSPISGHRSVSWYQQTPGQGLQFLFEYFSETQRNKGNFPGRFSGRQFSNSRSEMNVSTLELGDSALYLCASMEGLYNEQFFGPGTRLTVL.

CDR3 nucleotide sequence: TGTGCCATCAGTGCCCGGGACAGGTGGACCAAACTGTTTTTT. Amino acid sequence: CAISARDRWTKLFF. The chain recombines TRBV10-3 with TRBJ1-4; the match to TRBD1 covers 8 bases. Germline values: CDR1 ENHRY, CDR2 SYGVKD. The CDR3 contains 14 residues. Losses at the gene ends were 4 bases for V and 11 bases for J; bases not matched to a gene: 9.

The V call is TRBV19, the J call TRBJ2-3, with 7 nucleotides matching TRBD1. The CDR3 is made up of 14 amino acids. The V segment lost 8 bases and the J segment 6 bases; nucleotides outside the gene matches: 11. In germline, CDR1 is LNHDA, CDR2 SQIVND (reference sequence). This CDR3 is CASRPDRTADTQYF. Written as DNA, the CDR3 is TGTGCCAGTCGACCGGACAGGACCGCCGATACGCAGTATTTT.

The V gene is TRBV13, the J gene TRBJ2-2, with TRBD2 matching 7 bases. There are 17 residues in the CDR3. Germline lookup yields CDR1 PRHDT and CDR2 FYEKMQ (reference sequence). With 0 bases clipped from V and 0 bases from J, the junction kept 4 bases outside the gene matches. This chain's CDR3 is CASSLGRAGANTGELFF. Here the CDR3 DNA reads TGTGCCAGCAGCTTAGGCCGGGCGGGGGCGAACACCGGGGAGCTGTTTTTT.

The CDR3 region has the DNA TGTGCCAGCAGCCTTAAAGAGACCCAGTACTTC. Translated, it gives CASSLKETQYF. The chain has TRBV7-2 and TRBJ2-5; D remains unclear. The V gene's germline CDR1 is SGHTA and CDR2 FQGNSA. This CDR3 is 11 amino acids long. The ends were cut back, 5 bases at V and 3 bases at J, with 4 bases in the middle.

The chain recombines TRBV24-1 with TRBJ2-5; 12 bases line up with TRBD2. The CDR3 totals 15 residues. The germline V gene encodes CDR1 KGHDR and CDR2 SFDVKD. Losses at the gene ends were 5 bases for V and 3 bases for J; bases not matched to a gene: 3. Here the CDR3 DNA reads TGTGCCACCAGTGGGGGACTAGCGGGCGAAGAGACCCAGTACTTC. Its translation is CATSGGLAGEETQYF.

The chain couples TRBV11-2 to TRBJ2-5, with 7 positions matching TRBD1. The length of the CDR3 is 13 residues. J lost 2 bases, V lost 4 bases, and 1 base had no gene match. Per germline, CDR1 SGHAT and CDR2 FQNNGV. The CDR3 spells CASSWDSQETQYF. The CDR3 DNA follows: TGTGCCAGCAGCTGGGACAGTCAAGAGACCCAGTACTTC.

This chain connects TRBV6-5 to TRBJ1-1; 7 bases align to TRBD1. The CDR3 totals 12 residues. The germline V gene encodes CDR1 MNHEY and CDR2 SVGAGI. Unmatched junction bases numbered 4, after V lost 5 bases and J lost 7 bases. As DNA, the CDR3 is TGTGCCAGCAGTAGAACAGGGGATGAAGCTTTCTTT. Amino acid sequence: CASSRTGDEAFF.

This clone showed up just a few times. The chain employs TRBV5-1 and TRBJ1-2; 8 nucleotides match TRBD1. This CDR3 is 14 amino acids long. CDR1 is SGHRS and CDR2 is YFSETQ in the germline V gene. V trimming: 4 bases; J trimming: 4 bases; junction bases outside the gene matches: 6. This chain's CDR3 is CASSPRTGFYGYTF. CDR3 nucleotides: TGCGCCAGCAGCCCCCGGACAGGGTTCTATGGCTACACCTTC.

The gene calls are TRBV28 and TRBJ2-7, with 9 bases lining up with TRBD1. V was pared by 1 base and J by 9 bases, with 13 bases of the junction left unmatched. The CDR3 extends over 16 amino acids. Germline V gene sequence: CDR1 MDHEN, CDR2 SYDVKM. The CDR3 DNA reads TGTGCCAGCAGTTTATCCTGGACAGGGGATGATCTCGCGCAGTACTTC. Its protein product is CASSLSWTGDDLAQYF.